This TCR beta chain comes out of a study of blood T cell repertoires in COVID-19. Whole-study context: Sample material is recorded as cDNA or gDNA derived from T cells, B-cell-depleted T cells, or PBMCs.

TCRdb's copy holds only in-frame clones and misses some; the assay was immunoSEQ multiplex PCR. The sample has about 440,000 clones; 88% are singletons. CDR3 size: 14 residues. The J segment lost 8 bases and the V segment lost 5 bases, leaving 4 bases of the junction unmatched. Per the germline V gene, CDR1 is MNHEY and CDR2 is SMNVEV (reference sequence). Seattle patients were enrolled while actively infected and followed longitudinally. This sequence was found in a woman in her fifties or sixties with COVID-19, enrolled during active disease. This sequence joins TRBV27 and TRBJ2-1, with 12 bases that match TRBD2. Sequencing was done on a sample of peripheral blood. CDR3 loop: CASSTSGGWHEQFF. In DNA form, the CDR3 reads TGTGCCAGCAGTACTAGCGGGGGGTGGCATGAGCAGTTCTTC.